The source of this TCR beta chain is a study of metastatic and nonmetastatic thyroid tumors. In the study overall: For malignant and benign thyroid patients, tumor or nodule tissue and blood were the sources whose repertoires were compared. Points from the study as a whole: The study reportedly found significantly higher TCR beta diversity in malignant thyroid tumors than benign nodules, in blood and tumor.

Worth noting for this clone: The antigen remains undetermined.

Per the study methods: In papillary thyroid cancer, a distant-metastasis classifier was built using CDR3 differences across clinicopathological groups. Using MiXCR, TCRdb reanalyzed the PCR reads. The V and J calls, along with clone size, are taken from TCRdb and not from the paper's own processing. The data contain 20,000 to 25,000 clones, approximately 16% of them seen just once; the ten biggest clones take up 20% to 25%. All patients reached thyroid surgery having received no treatment beforehand. The CDR3 is made up of 13 amino acids. V was clipped by 5 bases and J by 4 bases, with 11 bases between them. Germline lookup yields CDR1 MNHNS and CDR2 SASEGT.

The J gene is TRBJ2-5, the V gene TRBV6-1; D gene ambiguous. The TCR sequence derives from a male donor with papillary thyroid cancer or a benign thyroid nodule (not recorded which). Some clones in this sample may be carry-over from other donors' samples. Sequencing input: blood. The CDR3 region is CASSRLAGETQYF. The DNA of the CDR3 is TGTGCCAGCAGTAGGTTAGCTGGAGAGACCCAGTACTTC.